These 22 T cell receptor beta chains share one sample of origin, sequenced in a study of blood T cell repertoires in COVID-19 (dated by TCRdb to the early 2020s). The library was produced with the immunoSEQ multiplex PCR assay. The immuneACCESS repertoire file appears here via TCRdb, limited to in-frame rearrangements. These files lack a portion of the clones; in checked studies, under half of the deficit traces to unresolved V genes, and the cause of the others is not known. The table for this sample lists around 100,000 clones; around 91% of them were counted only once. The ten top clones hold about 32% of the sample. The sequenced sample consisted of peripheral blood. The receptors shown here come from an elderly woman with acute or convalescent COVID-19.

A few counts support this clone. This CDR3 reads CASSLDRVTGENTEAFF. CDR3 nucleotides: TGTGCCAGCAGCTTAGATCGGGTAACAGGGGAGAACACTGAAGCTTTCTTT. V and J are TRBV13 and TRBJ1-1; 7 bases agree with TRBD1. Germline V gene data show CDR1 as PRHDT and CDR2 as FYEKMQ (reference sequence). This CDR3 is 17 amino acids long. Trimming at V came to 1 base and at J to 1 base, leaving 9 bases not matched to a gene.

The chain carries TRBV7-6 and TRBJ2-6; D gene uncertain. This CDR3 has 15 amino acids. V was clipped by 1 base and J by 0 bases, with 4 bases between them. The V gene's germline CDR1 is SGHVS and CDR2 FNYEAQ. CDR3 nucleotide sequence: TGTGCCAGCAGCTTAGTCCGCTCTGGGGCCAACGTCCTGACTTTC. Amino acids: CASSLVRSGANVLTF.

The V and J genes are TRBV5-4 and TRBJ1-6, with 9 positions matching TRBD1. Per the germline V gene, CDR1 is SGHNT and CDR2 is YYREEE (reference sequence). The J segment lost 7 bases and the V segment lost 4 bases, leaving 12 bases of the junction unmatched. The CDR3 has 17 amino acids. Written as DNA, the CDR3 is TGTGCCAGCAGCCCTGGACAGGGGCTTTCGAGGAATTCACCCCTCCACTTT. Protein sequence: CASSPGQGLSRNSPLHF.

The chain has TRBV10-3 and TRBJ2-7; weak D call: TRBD1 (6 bases). Germline V gene data show CDR1 as ENHRY and CDR2 as SYGVKD. Trimming stripped 6 bases from V and 3 bases from J, with 15 bases between. The CDR3 totals 14 residues. The CDR3 nucleotides read TGTGCCATCAGCCACCAGGGGTCGGGCTACGAGCAGTACTTC. Translated: CAISHQGSGYEQYF.

The CDR3 DNA is TGTGCCAGCAGAACTCTGGGTTGGAGCACTGAAGCTTTCTTT. Translation gives CASRTLGWSTEAFF. The genes are TRBV27 and TRBJ1-1; D is ambiguous. This CDR3 has 14 residues. Germline assignment: CDR1 MNHEY and CDR2 SMNVEV (reference sequence). Trimming cost V 6 bases and J 4 bases, with 15 bases left between them.

This clone was detected once. The V gene is TRBV18, the J gene TRBJ2-4; D may be TRBD2 (5 bases). Germline-derived CDR1 and CDR2 are KGHSH and LQKENI. This CDR3 comprises 15 residues. The V gene lost 0 bases and the J gene lost 3 bases, with 9 bases spanning the gap. For the CDR3, the DNA is TGTGCCAGCTCACCACCCGGACGGGGCAAAAACATTCAGTACTTC. This sequence encodes CASSPPGRGKNIQYF.

The rearrangement uses TRBV4-1 and TRBJ1-2; the match to TRBD1 covers 7 bases. Germline V gene sequence: CDR1 MGHRA, CDR2 YSYEKL. V shed 4 bases, J shed 0 bases, and the junction held 5 bases outside the gene matches. The CDR3 length is 15 residues. In DNA, the CDR3 is TGCGCCAGCAGCCTAGGACAGGAGACTAACTATGGCTACACCTTC. Residues: CASSLGQETNYGYTF.

V usage is TRBV19 and J usage is TRBJ2-7; TRBD1 is a possible D gene (6 bases). Germline CDR1 and CDR2: LNHDA and SQIVND (reference sequence). CDR3 length equals 14 residues. V gave up 8 bases and J gave up 3 bases, with 17 bases separating them. CDR3 protein: CASSSGHPNYEQYF. CDR3 bases: TGTGCCAGTTCCTCGGGACACCCCAACTACGAGCAGTACTTC.

The J gene is TRBJ1-3, the V gene TRBV7-2; 8 bases are shared with TRBD1. With V trimmed by 2 bases and J by 5 bases, 5 bases remained unmatched. CDR3 length equals 15 residues. The germline V gene encodes CDR1 SGHTA and CDR2 FQGNSA. The CDR3 is CASSLQGAARNTIYF. CDR3 DNA: TGTGCCAGCAGCTTACAGGGGGCGGCTAGAAACACCATATATTTT.

The V call is TRBV5-1, the J call TRBJ1-3, with 10 bases that match TRBD1. Trimming took 0 bases from V and 0 from J; bases not matched to a gene: 6. The germline V gene has CDR1 SGHRS and CDR2 YFSETQ. This CDR3 is built from 18 residues. DNA of the CDR3: TGCGCCAGCAGCTTGGGAAGACAGGGGGCCGGCTCTGGAAACACCATATATTTT. As protein: CASSLGRQGAGSGNTIYF.

The chain links TRBV3-1 (or the pseudogene TRBV3-2) to TRBJ1-1; TRBD1 matches 7 bases. Trimming at V came to 5 bases and at J to 3 bases, leaving 6 bases not matched to a gene. Germline loops: CDR1 LGHDT, CDR2 YNNKEL (reference sequence). This CDR3 is 14 amino acids long. CDR3 residues: CASSNRGQDTEAFF. As DNA, the CDR3 is TGTGCCAGCAGCAACAGGGGTCAGGACACTGAAGCTTTCTTT.

The chain links TRBV5-6 to TRBJ1-6; D remains ambiguous. Trimming removed 4 bases from V and 1 base from J, with 6 bases in between. This CDR3 contains 14 residues. Germline CDR1 and CDR2: SGHDT and YYEEEE. The CDR3 here is CASSRESYNSPLHF. In DNA form, the CDR3 reads TGTGCCAGCAGCCGGGAGTCCTATAATTCACCCCTCCACTTT.

Note on this clone: Other DNA sequences in the sample encode the same CDR3. J is TRBJ1-1 and V is TRBV2, with TRBD1 matching over 8 bases. Germline CDR1 SNHLY, CDR2 FYNNEI. The CDR3 extends over 13 amino acids. V lost 7 bases, J lost 4 bases, and 5 bases stayed unmatched. This chain's CDR3 is CASKGQGGTEAFF. The CDR3 bases are TGTGCCAGCAAAGGACAGGGTGGCACTGAAGCTTTCTTT.

The V gene is TRBV4-1, the J gene TRBJ1-4, with 8 nucleotides matching TRBD1. The CDR3 contains 15 residues. CDR1 and CDR2 from the germline V gene are MGHRA and YSYEKL. V trimming: 1 base; J trimming: 5 bases; junction bases outside the gene matches: 3. The CDR3 region has the DNA TGCGCCAGCAGCCAAGGACAGGGGACGAATGAAAAACTGTTTTTT. Translated, it gives CASSQGQGTNEKLFF.

The J gene is TRBJ2-2, the V gene TRBV7-6; possible D gene TRBD2, 5 bases. The V gene lost 5 bases and the J gene lost 7 bases, with 17 bases spanning the gap. This CDR3 is 15 amino acids long. Germline V gene sequence: CDR1 SGHVS, CDR2 FNYEAQ. The DNA of the CDR3 is TGTGCCAGCAGCCCTCGCATGGTTGCGGGCGGGGAGCTGTTTTTT. This codes for CASSPRMVAGGELFF.

This clone has a single count. The rearrangement uses TRBV18 and TRBJ1-2, with D possibly matching TRBD1 (6 bases). The CDR3 extends over 15 amino acids. Germline CDR1 and CDR2: KGHSH and LQKENI. V was clipped by 5 bases and J by 6 bases, with 19 bases between them. CDR3 DNA: TGTGCCAGCTCAGCAATACTGACAGGAACTGATGGCTACACCTTC. Translation: CASSAILTGTDGYTF.

This rearrangement joins TRBV28 to TRBJ2-7, with D uncertain. Trimming removed 6 bases at V and 0 bases at J, with 15 bases between. Germline lookup yields CDR1 MDHEN and CDR2 SYDVKM. The CDR3 is made up of 15 amino acids. In DNA form, the CDR3 reads TGTGCCAGCAGCCCCGTATTACGGAGCTCCTACGAGCAGTACTTC. It is translated as CASSPVLRSSYEQYF.

V gene TRBV5-4 combines with J gene TRBJ1-4; TRBD1 might be the D (5 bases). Trimming cost V 4 bases and J 7 bases, with 11 bases left between them. The CDR3 has 13 amino acids. Per the germline V gene, CDR1 is SGHNT and CDR2 is YYREEE (reference sequence). The CDR3 region has the DNA TGTGCCAGCAGCCGTCTAGGGGTTGAAAAACTGTTTTTT. Translated, it gives CASSRLGVEKLFF.

This chain connects TRBV13 to TRBJ1-6, with TRBD1 as a possible D gene (5 bases). This CDR3 is built from 15 residues. Germline V gene data show CDR1 as PRHDT and CDR2 as FYEKMQ (reference sequence). Trimming cost V 5 bases and J 4 bases, with 12 bases left between them. CDR3 residues: CASSTTELYNSPLHF. The CDR3 nucleotides read TGTGCCAGCAGCACGACAGAATTATATAATTCACCCCTCCACTTT.

The V call is TRBV29-1, the J call TRBJ1-2; possibly TRBD1 for D (6 bases). The V gene lost 6 bases and the J gene lost 6 bases, with 11 bases spanning the gap. CDR1 SQVTM and CDR2 ANQGSEA come from the germline V gene. This CDR3 is 11 amino acids long. This CDR3 is CSVGGGHGYTF. CDR3 in DNA: TGCAGCGTGGGAGGGGGGCATGGCTACACCTTC.

The chain recombines TRBV7-9 with TRBJ2-7; no definite D call. Trimming took off 3 bases at V and 9 bases at J, with 9 bases between the two ends. The CDR3 extends over 11 amino acids. CDR1 and CDR2 (germline): SEHNR, FQNEAQ (reference sequence). The CDR3 DNA reads as TGTGCCAGCAGCTTGTTACATGGGCAGTACTTC. Translated: CASSLLHGQYF.

The J gene is TRBJ2-4, the V gene TRBV5-6; 7 bases fit TRBD1. There are 14 residues in the CDR3. Germline V gene sequence: CDR1 SGHDT, CDR2 YYEEEE. After removal of 4 bases from V and 6 bases from J, the junction contained 7 bases not matched to a gene. CDR3: CASSQTGTVNIQYF. The CDR3 coding sequence is TGTGCCAGCAGCCAGACCGGGACAGTAAACATTCAGTACTTC.